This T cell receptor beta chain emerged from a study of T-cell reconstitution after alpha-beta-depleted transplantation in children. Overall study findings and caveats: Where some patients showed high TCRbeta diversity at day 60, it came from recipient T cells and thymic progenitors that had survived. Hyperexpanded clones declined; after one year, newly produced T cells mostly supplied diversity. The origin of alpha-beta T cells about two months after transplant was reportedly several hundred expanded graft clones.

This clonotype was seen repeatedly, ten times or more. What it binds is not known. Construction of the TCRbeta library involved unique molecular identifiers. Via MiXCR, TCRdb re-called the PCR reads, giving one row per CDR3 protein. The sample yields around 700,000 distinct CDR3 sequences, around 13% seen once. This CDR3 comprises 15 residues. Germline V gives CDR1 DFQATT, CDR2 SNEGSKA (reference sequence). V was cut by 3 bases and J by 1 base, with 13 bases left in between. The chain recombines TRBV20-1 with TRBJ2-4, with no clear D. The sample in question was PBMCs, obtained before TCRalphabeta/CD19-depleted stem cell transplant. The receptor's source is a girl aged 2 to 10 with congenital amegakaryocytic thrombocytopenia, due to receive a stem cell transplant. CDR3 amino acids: CSASDQAGAKNIQYF. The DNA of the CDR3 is TGCAGTGCTAGTGACCAGGCCGGGGCCAAAAACATTCAGTACTTC.